These 27 T cell receptor beta chains share one sample of origin, sequenced in a study of cytomegalovirus exposure and HLA in healthy donors. In the PCR, 60 Vbeta and 13 Jbeta primers were used. Generated by immunoSEQ multiplex PCR, the TCRdb table keeps only in-frame clones and is missing some. The sample yields 76,000 or so clones, nearly 80% seen once. Sequenced material: PBMCs. The origin of the receptors is a woman between 35 and 50 years old in good health and CMV-seropositive.

V gene TRBV19 combines with J gene TRBJ2-7; 9 nucleotides align to TRBD1. The CDR3 has 13 amino acids. The J segment lost 4 bases and the V segment lost 4 bases, leaving 2 bases of the junction unmatched. Germline CDR1 reads LNHDA; CDR2 reads SQIVND (reference sequence). This CDR3 reads CASSRDREYEQYF. As DNA, the CDR3 is TGTGCCAGTAGTAGGGACAGGGAGTACGAGCAGTACTTC.

The chain recombines TRBV7-2 with TRBJ2-2; TRBD2 might be the D (7 bases). Trimming pared 0 bases from V and 4 bases from J, leaving 12 bases between. Germline lookup yields CDR1 SGHTA and CDR2 FQGNSA. CDR3 size: 16 residues. The CDR3 nucleotides are TGTGCCAGCAGCTTAGCTCGGGGGGCCGGCACCGGGGAGCTGTTTTTT. It yields the protein CASSLARGAGTGELFF.

The chain uses TRBV27 and TRBJ2-6; 7 bases line up with TRBD2. The V segment lost 6 bases and the J segment 2 bases; nucleotides outside the gene matches: 4. The CDR3 length is 15 residues. In germline, CDR1 is MNHEY, CDR2 SMNVEV (reference sequence). CDR3 amino acids: CASRIRGAGANVLTF. The CDR3 DNA reads TGTGCCAGCAGGATTCGGGGGGCTGGGGCCAACGTCCTGACTTTC.

In nucleotides, the CDR3 is TGTGCCAGCAGCAAAGGAGGAGGGGTAGCGGGGGGTGATGAGCAGTACTTC. Translated, it gives CASSKGGGVAGGDEQYF. This chain links TRBV21-1 with TRBJ2-7; the table's D call, TRBD2, has no DNA check behind it. TRBV21-1 has pseudogene status. CDR3 length: 17 residues.

The genes are TRBV6-6 and TRBJ2-5, with TRBD1 matching 8 bases. The better agreement between TRBJ2-7 and the DNA end casts doubt on the J call. This CDR3 has 15 amino acids. Germline assignment: CDR1 MNHNY and CDR2 SVGAGI (reference sequence). This chain's CDR3 is CASSYNRGITYEQYF. CDR3 sequence (DNA): TGTGCCAGCAGTTACAACAGGGGGATTACCTACGAGCAGTACTTC.

The chain links TRBV6-1 to TRBJ1-3; D call uncertain. Per germline, CDR1 MNHNS and CDR2 SASEGT. V was shortened by 4 bases and J by 4 bases, with 14 bases between the two germline ends. The CDR3 spans 15 residues. CDR3 sequence reads: CASSASGGRGNTIYF. In nucleotides, the CDR3 is TGTGCCAGCAGTGCCAGTGGTGGGCGCGGAAACACCATATATTTT.

This chain uses TRBV4-1 with TRBJ1-5, with 7 bases identical to TRBD1. After removal of 0 bases from V and 2 bases from J, the junction contained 1 base not matched to a gene. The V gene's germline CDR1 is MGHRA and CDR2 YSYEKL. There are 15 residues in the CDR3. The CDR3 reads CASSQETGGNQPQHF. In nucleotides, the CDR3 is TGCGCCAGCAGCCAAGAAACAGGGGGCAATCAGCCCCAGCATTTT.

This chain connects TRBV7-9 to TRBJ2-1; 15 positions agree with TRBD2. The length of the CDR3 is 14 residues. The V gene end was trimmed by 8 bases and the J gene end by 7 bases; junction bases not matched to a gene: 3. Germline loops: CDR1 SEHNR, CDR2 FQNEAQ (reference sequence). CDR3 sequence (DNA): TGTGCCAGCGGACTAGCGGGGGGGCGGAATGAGCAGTTCTTC. This encodes CASGLAGGRNEQFF.

The table lists this clone with a count of one. The rearrangement uses TRBV6-6 and TRBJ2-5; TRBD2 agrees at 7 bases. With 4 bases clipped from V and 5 bases from J, the junction kept 4 bases outside the gene matches. The CDR3 length is 13 residues. CDR1 and CDR2 (germline): MNHNY, SVGAGI (reference sequence). The DNA of the CDR3 is TGTGCCAGCAGTTGGGCGGGGGAGGAGACCCAGTACTTC. Amino acids: CASSWAGEETQYF.

V is TRBV19 and J is TRBJ2-7, with 11 positions matching TRBD1. V lost 1 base, J lost 2 bases, and 7 bases stayed unmatched. The CDR3 is 17 residues long. Germline V gene sequence: CDR1 LNHDA, CDR2 SQIVND (reference sequence). The CDR3 reads CASSIAHPGQGAYEQYF. The CDR3, as DNA: TGTGCCAGTAGTATAGCGCATCCGGGACAGGGGGCCTACGAGCAGTACTTC.

J is TRBJ2-5 and V is TRBV7-9; perhaps TRBD2 as D (6 bases). The J call may be in error: the DNA end matches TRBJ2-7 better. In germline, CDR1 is SEHNR, CDR2 FQNEAQ (reference sequence). This CDR3 comprises 13 residues. Written as DNA, the CDR3 is TGTGCCAGCAGCTGGGGGGTAGACTACGAGCAGTACTTC. Its translation is CASSWGVDYEQYF.

V is TRBV19 and J is TRBJ2-4; 8 nucleotides match TRBD1. With 5 bases clipped from V and 5 bases from J, the junction kept 8 bases outside the gene matches. This CDR3 region has 15 residues. Germline V lookup: CDR1 LNHDA, CDR2 SQIVND (reference sequence). The CDR3 sequence is CASSSRGQAENIQYF. Here the CDR3 DNA reads TGTGCCAGTAGTTCCAGGGGGCAAGCGGAAAACATTCAGTACTTC. Full variable domain (remainder filled in from reference TRBV19 and TRBJ2-4): DGGITQSPKYLFRKEGQNVTLSCEQNLNHDAMYWYRQDPGQGLRLIYYSQIVNDFQKGDIAEGYSVSREKKESFPLTVTSAQKNPTAFYLCASSSRGQAENIQYFGAGTRLSVL.

The rearrangement links TRBV7-2 to TRBJ1-4; weak D call: TRBD1 (5 bases). The germline gives CDR1 SGHTA, CDR2 FQGNSA. V was cut by 0 bases and J by 7 bases, with 15 bases left in between. The CDR3 consists of 16 residues. The CDR3 reads CASSLAGGDGAEKLFF. CDR3 nucleotide sequence: TGTGCCAGCAGCTTAGCCGGAGGGGACGGGGCTGAAAAACTGTTTTTT.

The J gene is TRBJ1-4, the V gene TRBV6-6, with D perhaps TRBD1 (6 bases). Per the germline V gene, CDR1 is MNHNY and CDR2 is SVGAGI (reference sequence). The V end lost 0 bases, the J end lost 8 bases, and 13 bases lay between the germline ends. The CDR3 totals 15 residues. The CDR3 nucleotides are TGTGCCAGCAGTTACTCGAGCAGGGGAGACGAAAAACTGTTTTTT. Its translation: CASSYSSRGDEKLFF.

In its sample, this clone was seen once. The chain is built from TRBV5-1 and TRBJ1-1, with a possible D match to TRBD1 (5 bases). Germline values: CDR1 SGHRS, CDR2 YFSETQ. The CDR3 is 17 residues long. Trimming cost V 5 bases and J 0 bases, with 20 bases left between them. CDR3 DNA: TGCGCCAGCAGTTCCCTTACGGGGGGTGAAATGAACACTGAAGCTTTCTTT. Translating gives CASSSLTGGEMNTEAFF.

The V gene is TRBV5-1, the J gene TRBJ2-5; 9 bases agree with TRBD2. The J segment lost 1 base and the V segment lost 0 bases, leaving 4 bases of the junction unmatched. CDR3 length: 16 amino acids. From germline, CDR1 is SGHRS and CDR2 YFSETQ. DNA for the CDR3: TGCGCCAGCAGCTTGGGGATAGCGGGGGCCCAAGAGACCCAGTACTTC. Translation gives CASSLGIAGAQETQYF.

The rearrangement uses TRBV7-7 and TRBJ1-4, with D possibly TRBD1 on 5 matching bases. Looked up from germline, CDR1 is SSHAT and CDR2 is FNYEAQ (reference sequence). This CDR3 is built from 15 residues. Trimming stripped 5 bases from V and 7 bases from J, with 17 bases between. The CDR3 DNA follows: TGTGCCAGCAGCCCCTTAGCGTCCGGGGGTGAAAAACTGTTTTTT. Amino acids: CASSPLASGGEKLFF.

V gene TRBV19 combines with J gene TRBJ1-1; D not certain. Per the germline V gene, CDR1 is LNHDA and CDR2 is SQIVND (reference sequence). The ends were cut back, 7 bases at V and 1 base at J, with 13 bases in the middle. CDR3 length equals 14 residues. CDR3 sequence (DNA): TGTGCCAGTACTGCAGTCAATACGAACACTGAAGCTTTCTTT. Its protein is CASTAVNTNTEAFF.

This sequence joins TRBV11-3 and TRBJ2-6; TRBD2 matches at 7 bases. CDR3 length: 16 amino acids. V trimming: 5 bases; J trimming: 0 bases; junction bases outside the gene matches: 4. Germline V CDR1 and CDR2: SGHNT, YENEEA. CDR3 bases: TGTGCCAGCAGCCCGGGGGGTTTCTCTGGGGCCAACGTCCTGACTTTC. It encodes CASSPGGFSGANVLTF.

V gene TRBV7-9 combines with J gene TRBJ1-1, with 7 bases matching TRBD1. Looked up from germline, CDR1 is SEHNR and CDR2 is FQNEAQ (reference sequence). The V and J ends lost 7 bases and 0 bases, in that order; junction bases with no gene match: 8. The length of the CDR3 is 15 residues. The chain's CDR3 is CASTRGGSMNTEAFF. Here the CDR3 DNA reads TGTGCCAGCACCCGAGGGGGCAGTATGAACACTGAAGCTTTCTTT.

This clone has only a few counts. The chain joins TRBV14 to TRBJ1-3; unclear D gene. Per germline, CDR1 SGHDN and CDR2 FVKESK. The CDR3 length is 16 residues. The germline V and J ends were trimmed by 0 bases and 0 bases, with 9 bases remaining between them. The CDR3 region is CASSQDLGDSGNTIYF. The CDR3 coding sequence is TGTGCCAGCAGCCAAGATCTAGGAGACTCTGGAAACACCATATATTTT.

J is TRBJ2-4 and V is TRBV27, with D perhaps matching TRBD1 (6 bases). CDR3 length: 15 residues. V gave up 5 bases and J gave up 0 bases, with 11 bases separating them. Germline lookup yields CDR1 MNHEY and CDR2 SMNVEV (reference sequence). The CDR3 nucleotides read TGTGCCAGCAGTCGACAGGCCTTAGCCAAAAACATTCAGTACTTC. Protein: CASSRQALAKNIQYF.

This clone was seen a few times. J is TRBJ2-2 and V is TRBV6-6; the D gene is possibly TRBD2 (6 bases). CDR1 and CDR2 from the germline V gene are MNHNY and SVGAGI (reference sequence). The CDR3 loop spans 13 amino acids. The germline V and J ends were trimmed by 11 bases and 5 bases, with 15 bases remaining between them. This CDR3 is CAGRRGRTGELFF. For the CDR3, the DNA is TGTGCCGGTCGGCGGGGCCGAACCGGGGAGCTGTTTTTT.

The chain carries TRBV5-4 and TRBJ2-2; D might be TRBD1 (6 bases). This CDR3 spans 17 amino acids. Per germline, CDR1 SGHNT and CDR2 YYREEE (reference sequence). V dropped 0 bases and J dropped 0 bases, with 12 bases sitting between them. The CDR3 DNA follows: TGTGCCAGCAGCTTGGACCTGACAGGATCGAACACCGGGGAGCTGTTTTTT. This encodes CASSLDLTGSNTGELFF.

The chain is built from TRBV4-1 and TRBJ2-2; 14 nucleotides match TRBD2. With V trimmed by 2 bases and J by 4 bases, 12 bases remained unmatched. CDR1 MGHRA and CDR2 YSYEKL come from the germline V gene. The CDR3 extends over 20 amino acids. CDR3 protein: CASSQTLGLAGATGTGELFF. The CDR3 nucleotides are TGCGCCAGCAGCCAAACCCTGGGACTAGCGGGGGCCACGGGCACCGGGGAGCTGTTTTTT.

This chain joins TRBV28 and TRBJ2-7; tentative D call: TRBD2 (5 bases). The CDR3 loop spans 14 amino acids. Trimming removed 2 bases from V and 7 bases from J, with 15 bases in between. Germline CDR1 and CDR2: MDHEN and SYDVKM. Here the CDR3 reads CASSLTRVGSEQYF. In DNA form, the CDR3 reads TGTGCCAGCAGTTTAACGAGGGTGGGGAGTGAGCAGTACTTC.

The V call is TRBV14, the J call TRBJ1-1, with 7 positions matching TRBD1. The V segment lost 2 bases and the J segment 5 bases; nucleotides outside the gene matches: 5. The CDR3 is 14 residues long. CDR1 SGHDN and CDR2 FVKESK come from the germline V gene. The CDR3 protein is CASSQLTGWTEAFF. The CDR3 DNA follows: TGTGCCAGCAGCCAACTGACAGGGTGGACTGAAGCTTTCTTT.